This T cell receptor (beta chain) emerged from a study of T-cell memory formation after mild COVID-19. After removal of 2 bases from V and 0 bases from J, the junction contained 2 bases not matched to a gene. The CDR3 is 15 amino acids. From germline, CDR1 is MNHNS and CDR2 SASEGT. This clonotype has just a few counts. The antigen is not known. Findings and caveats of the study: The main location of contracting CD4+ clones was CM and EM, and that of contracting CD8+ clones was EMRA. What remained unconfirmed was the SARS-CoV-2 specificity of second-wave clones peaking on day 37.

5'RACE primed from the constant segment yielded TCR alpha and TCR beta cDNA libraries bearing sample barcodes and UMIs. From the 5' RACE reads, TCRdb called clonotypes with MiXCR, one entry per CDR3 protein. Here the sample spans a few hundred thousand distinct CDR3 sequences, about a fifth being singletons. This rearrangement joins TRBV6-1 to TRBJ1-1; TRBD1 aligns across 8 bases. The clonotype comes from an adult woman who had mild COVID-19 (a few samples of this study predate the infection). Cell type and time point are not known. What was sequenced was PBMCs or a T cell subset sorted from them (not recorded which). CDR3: CASSELDRVNTEAFF. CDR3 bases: TGTGCCAGCAGTGAACTGGACAGGGTGAACACTGAAGCTTTCTTT.